This TCR beta chain was documented in a study of CD8 T cells in ankylosing spondylitis. Construction of TCR beta libraries was performed using quantitative 5'-RACE with molecular barcodes. Each CDR3 protein gets one entry after TCRdb re-called the 5' RACE reads with MiXCR. The sample yields about 160,000 distinct CDR3 sequences, about 16% seen once. With respect to this clonotype: What it recognizes is unknown.

Points from the study as a whole: Prior literature has documented some motif variants in synovial fluid and blood from reactive arthritis. It appeared that ankylosing spondylitis blood was characterized by a TCR beta motif of seven or eight highly homologous variants. Reportedly, significant enrichment of disease-linked clones occurred in matched ankylosing spondylitis synovial fluid.

This clonotype originated in a male donor with ankylosing spondylitis or in good health (not recorded which). Sequences were obtained from blood, either unsorted or a sorted T cell fraction (not recorded which).

The CDR3 nucleotides are TGTGCCAGCAGCTTTAACAGGGGCGAGTACAATGAGCAGTTCTTC. Amino acid sequence: CASSFNRGEYNEQFF. V usage is TRBV11-2 and J usage is TRBJ2-1; TRBD1 agrees at 7 bases. This CDR3 contains 15 residues. CDR1 is SGHAT and CDR2 is FQNNGV in the germline V gene. V was clipped by 3 bases and J by 4 bases; unmatched bases: 6.